Shown below are 21 T cell receptor beta chains from a single sample sequenced in a study of vaccination effects on CD4 cells after COVID-19. No antigen has been identified for these receptors. Assay: immunoSEQ multiplex PCR; the TCRdb copy retains only in-frame clones and omits some. The table lists tens of thousands of clones, about 69% of them singletons. It was after 10 days of culture that CD4+ T cells were isolated. This material consisted of CD4+ T cells from PBMCs cultured without peptide, taken before COVID-19 vaccination. These receptors all stem from a human donor who had a prior SARS-CoV-2 infection.

J is TRBJ1-1 and V is TRBV11-2; D uncertain. Per germline, CDR1 SGHAT and CDR2 FQNNGV. The CDR3 is 13 residues long. V dropped 2 bases and J dropped 0 bases, with 4 bases sitting between them. The CDR3, as DNA: TGTGCCAGCAGCTTAAGTCTGAACACTGAAGCTTTCTTT. Amino acid sequence: CASSLSLNTEAFF.

CDR3 nucleotide sequence: TGCGCCAGCAGCCAAGATGGGCGGGACCCCGGGGATACGCAGTATTTT. Translated, it gives CASSQDGRDPGDTQYF. The chain links TRBV4-3 to TRBJ2-3, with D possibly TRBD2 on 6 matching bases. The CDR3 spans 16 residues. V was clipped by 0 bases and J by 6 bases, with 16 bases between them. From germline, CDR1 is LGHNA and CDR2 YSLEER.

This CDR3 reads CASSIPGHDGYTF. The CDR3 coding sequence is TGTGCCAGTAGTATTCCGGGACATGATGGCTACACCTTC. V usage is TRBV19 and J usage is TRBJ1-2; tentative D call: TRBD1 (6 bases). Trimming shortened V by 3 bases and J by 6 bases, and 11 bases separated the two germline ends. Germline CDR1 and CDR2: LNHDA and SQIVND (reference sequence). This CDR3 contains 13 residues.

CDR3 loop: CASSLGLAGVGEQFF. The CDR3 DNA sequence: TGCGCCAGCAGCCTAGGACTAGCGGGAGTGGGGGAGCAGTTCTTC. The rearrangement uses TRBV4-3 and TRBJ2-1; TRBD2 agrees at 13 bases. This CDR3 has 15 amino acids. With V trimmed by 4 bases and J by 10 bases, 7 bases remained unmatched. Germline V lookup: CDR1 LGHNA, CDR2 YSLEER.

The chain couples TRBV4-2 to TRBJ2-7; 12 nucleotides match TRBD2. Trimming at V came to 2 bases and at J to 0 bases, leaving 5 bases not matched to a gene. Germline CDR1 and CDR2: LGHNA and YNFKEQ. CDR3 length: 17 residues. The CDR3 sequence: CASSQSLAGGSSYEQYF. As DNA, the CDR3 is TGTGCCAGCAGCCAAAGTCTAGCGGGGGGGTCCTCCTACGAGCAGTACTTC.

The J gene is TRBJ2-5, the V gene TRBV7-9; possibly TRBD2 for D (6 bases). This CDR3 spans 16 amino acids. Looked up from germline, CDR1 is SEHNR and CDR2 is FQNEAQ (reference sequence). Trimming took off 5 bases at V and 4 bases at J, with 20 bases between the two ends. This chain's CDR3 is CASSQKTGRRGETQYF. The DNA of the CDR3 is TGTGCCAGCAGCCAAAAGACTGGGCGGAGGGGAGAGACCCAGTACTTC.

The chain joins TRBV6-2 or TRBV6-3 to TRBJ1-5; D perhaps matches TRBD1 (5 bases). The CDR3 runs to 15 residues. Germline values: CDR1 MNHEY, CDR2 SVGEGT. V lost 0 bases and J lost 7, with 13 bases in between. The CDR3 sequence: CASSYSRGEGQPQHF. The CDR3 DNA reads TGTGCCAGCAGTTACTCCAGAGGGGAGGGGCAGCCCCAGCATTTT.

This clone has a handful of counts. The chain has TRBV5-6 and TRBJ1-4, with D uncertain. V lost 1 base, J lost 4 bases, and 11 bases lay in between. The V gene's germline CDR1 is SGHDT and CDR2 YYEEEE. This CDR3 spans 15 amino acids. CDR3 nucleotides: TGTGCCAGCAGCTTGCGAGGCAGCCATAATGAAAAACTGTTTTTT. It is translated as CASSLRGSHNEKLFF.

V usage is TRBV11-1 and J usage is TRBJ2-1; maybe TRBD1 (6 bases). Germline CDR1 reads SGHAT; CDR2 reads FQDESV (reference sequence). The CDR3 spans 15 residues. Trimming pared 5 bases from V and 5 bases from J, leaving 16 bases between. The CDR3 here is CASSLRDTSHNEQFF. The CDR3, as DNA: TGTGCCAGCAGCCTCCGGGACACGTCCCACAATGAGCAGTTCTTC. The complete variable domain, with remaining parts taken from reference TRBV11-1 and TRBJ2-1, reads EAEVAQSPRYKITEKSQAVAFWCDPISGHATLYWYRQILGQGPELLVQFQDESVVDDSQLPKDRFSAERLKGVDSTLKIQPAELGDSAMYLCASSLRDTSHNEQFFGPGTRLTVL.

The V call is TRBV5-4, the J call TRBJ2-3; possibly TRBD2 for D (5 bases). Between the trimmed V and J ends, which lost 4 bases and 0 bases, there was a span of 15 bases. CDR3 length: 16 amino acids. Germline V CDR1 and CDR2: SGHNT, YYREEE (reference sequence). CDR3 sequence (DNA): TGTGCCAGCAGCCTAGGACTTCATACTAGCACAGATACGCAGTATTTT. It encodes CASSLGLHTSTDTQYF.

This chain links TRBV5-4 with TRBJ2-5; TRBD2 aligns across 11 bases. CDR1 is SGHNT, CDR2 YYREEE, per germline (reference sequence). This CDR3 is 16 amino acids long. V lost 1 base to trimming and J lost 1 base; unmatched junction nucleotides: 3. The CDR3 nucleotides are TGTGCCAGCAGCTTGAGTAGCGGGAGGGTCCAAGAGACCCAGTACTTC. Protein product: CASSLSSGRVQETQYF. The full variable domain, with the rest looked up from reference TRBV5-4 and TRBJ2-5, is ETGVTQSPTHLIKTRGQQVTLRCSSQSGHNTVSWYQQALGQGPQFIFQYYREEENGRGNFPPRFSGLQFPNYSSELNVNALELDDSALYLCASSLSSGRVQETQYFGPGTRLLVL.

The chain couples TRBV5-6 to TRBJ1-2; 7 bases are a match to TRBD1. Losses at the gene ends were 4 bases for V and 4 bases for J; bases not matched to a gene: 7. Germline V CDR1 and CDR2: SGHDT, YYEEEE. The CDR3 sequence is 14 residues long. CDR3 DNA: TGTGCCAGCAGCCCGCAACAGGGGTTCTATGGCTACACCTTC. Protein product: CASSPQQGFYGYTF.

This chain links TRBV5-1 with TRBJ2-6, with D tentatively TRBD1 (5 bases). Germline V gene lookup returns CDR1 SGHRS and CDR2 YFSETQ. CDR3 length: 17 residues. Trimming removed 0 bases at V and 4 bases at J, with 14 bases between. The CDR3 region is CASSLAPGLRGANVLTF. The CDR3 DNA reads as TGCGCCAGCAGCTTGGCTCCAGGGCTGAGGGGGGCCAACGTCCTGACTTTC.

The V gene is TRBV2, the J gene TRBJ1-6, with D tentatively TRBD1 (5 bases). Germline V gene lookup returns CDR1 SNHLY and CDR2 FYNNEI. V gave up 6 bases and J gave up 5 bases, with 20 bases separating them. CDR3 size: 17 residues. This CDR3 is CASRVRDLAYNNSPLHF. The CDR3 nucleotides read TGTGCCAGCAGGGTCAGGGACCTAGCATACAATAATTCACCCCTCCACTTT.

The genes are TRBV5-1 and TRBJ2-2, with a possible D match to TRBD1 (5 bases). This CDR3 contains 16 residues. V was shortened by 4 bases and J by 4 bases, with 17 bases between the two germline ends. Germline V gives CDR1 SGHRS, CDR2 YFSETQ. CDR3 in amino acids: CASSLPTQGGTGELFF. In DNA form, the CDR3 reads TGCGCCAGCAGCCTCCCAACTCAGGGCGGCACCGGGGAGCTGTTTTTT.

This clone has just one count. This rearrangement joins TRBV7-2 to TRBJ1-2; TRBD1 agrees at 9 bases. This CDR3 is 17 amino acids long. V was pared by 0 bases and J by 8 bases, with 13 bases of the junction left unmatched. Germline V lookup: CDR1 SGHTA, CDR2 FQGNSA. The CDR3 reads CASSLATSRTGAVGYTF. DNA of the CDR3: TGTGCCAGCAGCTTAGCGACTTCCCGGACAGGGGCCGTGGGCTACACCTTC.

This chain links TRBV11-3 with TRBJ2-5; D gene uncertain. CDR3 length: 13 residues. V was cut by 0 bases and J by 4 bases, with 6 bases left in between. Germline CDR1 SGHNT, CDR2 YENEEA. CDR3 coding DNA: TGTGCCAGCAGCTTAGACAGAGCAGAGACCCAGTACTTC. This translates into CASSLDRAETQYF.

This clone was observed a single time. V is TRBV7-2 and J is TRBJ2-7; D remains ambiguous. CDR3 size: 12 residues. Deletions cut 4 bases from V and 3 bases from J, with 7 bases between. CDR1 is SGHTA, CDR2 FQGNSA, per germline. The CDR3 sequence: CASSSMGYEQYF. The CDR3 nucleotides are TGTGCCAGCAGCTCTATGGGCTACGAGCAGTACTTC.

The chain carries TRBV18 and TRBJ1-5; 10 bases match TRBD1. J gave up 2 bases and V 2 bases, and 6 bases lay outside the gene matches. Germline V gene sequence: CDR1 KGHSH, CDR2 LQKENI. The CDR3 loop spans 17 amino acids. CDR3 sequence reads: CASSPKGTGVGNQPQHF. Written as DNA, the CDR3 is TGTGCCAGCTCACCAAAAGGGACAGGGGTGGGCAATCAGCCCCAGCATTTT.

This rearrangement joins TRBV30 to TRBJ2-7; D not resolved. The CDR3 has 12 amino acids. Germline values: CDR1 GTSNPN, CDR2 SVGIG (reference sequence). V was trimmed by 6 bases and J by 4 bases, leaving 13 bases between them. The CDR3 nucleotides read TGTGCCTGCGGAAAGGGTATTTACGAGCAGTACTTC. As protein: CACGKGIYEQYF.

This clone appeared once. The chain is built from TRBV2 and TRBJ2-7; perhaps TRBD2 as D (5 bases). This CDR3 spans 11 amino acids. Looked up from germline, CDR1 is SNHLY and CDR2 is FYNNEI. V shed 6 bases and J shed 6 bases, with 9 bases lying between them. This chain's CDR3 is CASSRGGEQYF. The DNA of the CDR3 is TGTGCCAGCAGCCGGGGTGGCGAGCAGTACTTC.